This TCR beta chain was retrieved from a study of T cell responses to AZD1222 COVID-19 vaccine. General study findings and limits: The donor group comprised mostly white British people and more females; the analysis possibly underestimated clonal diversity. The number of AZD1222 recipients seropositive at baseline was only 5 to 7.

Here immunoSEQ multiplex PCR was the method, and the copy in TCRdb shows in-frame clones only, minus some. The table records some 100,000 clones, around 91% of them present only once. On this clone: What it binds is unknown.

Trimming cost V 0 bases and J 4 bases, with 9 bases left between them. The CDR3 is 13 amino acids. The germline CDR1 and CDR2 sequences are GTSNPN and SVGIG (reference sequence). The sequence came from an adult who received the AZD1222 COVID-19 vaccine. This specimen was peripheral blood, taken 28 days after the second AZD1222 dose. This sequence joins TRBV30 and TRBJ1-1, with D perhaps matching TRBD1 (5 bases). The CDR3 region has the DNA TGTGCCTGGAGTGTGGGGGGGACCACTGAAGCTTTCTTT. Translating it yields CAWSVGGTTEAFF.